The 12 T cell receptor beta chains below come from one sample, sequenced in a study of T-cell reconstitution after alpha-beta-depleted transplantation in children. As it was prepared, the TCRbeta library received unique molecular identifiers. TCRdb used MiXCR to reprocess the PCR reads, holding one entry per CDR3 protein. The table shows 500,000 or so distinct CDR3 sequences, with 9.5% to 12% occurring only once. This specimen was PBMCs, mostly from graft donor cells, taken 180 days after TCRalphabeta/CD19-depleted stem cell transplant. The receptors originated from a female patient aged 2 to 10 who had a stem cell transplant for aplastic anemia, so the T cells may come from the graft donor.

The chain combines TRBV12-3 or TRBV12-4 with TRBJ1-4; D not certain. The CDR3 covers 14 residues. The germline V and J ends were trimmed by 8 bases and 2 bases, with 12 bases remaining between them. DNA for the CDR3: TGTGCCAGCGGACGACATTCTACTAATGAAAAACTGTTTTTT. Its translation: CASGRHSTNEKLFF.

The chain recombines TRBV12-3 or TRBV12-4 with TRBJ1-2; D possibly corresponds to TRBD1 (6 bases). The CDR3 covers 16 residues. Between the trimmed V and J ends, which lost 5 bases and 2 bases, there was a span of 18 bases. The CDR3 region has the DNA TGTGCCAGCAGTCTCCTGGGACACGGTTTAAACTATGGCTACACCTTC. Protein: CASSLLGHGLNYGYTF.

V gene TRBV7-9 combines with J gene TRBJ1-2, with no clear D. V lost 5 bases and J 6 bases, leaving 19 bases between the germline ends. Germline V CDR1 and CDR2: SEHNR, FQNEAQ (reference sequence). This CDR3 has 15 residues. CDR3 loop: CASSPPEPIRDGYTF. In DNA, the CDR3 is TGTGCCAGCAGCCCACCGGAGCCGATAAGGGATGGCTACACCTTC.

This clonotype appeared a single time. One junction end disagrees with the germline gene, perhaps due to a read error. This chain joins TRBV4-3 and TRBJ2-7; D may correspond to TRBD1 or TRBD2 (5 bases each). The CDR3 spans 15 residues. CDR1 is LGHNA and CDR2 is YSLEER in the germline V gene. CDR3 bases: TGCGCCAGCAGCCAAGATTGGGGAGAGGGGTACGTGCAGTACTTC. Amino acid sequence: CASSQDWGEGYVQYF.

The genes are TRBV29-1 and TRBJ2-1, with a possible D match to TRBD2 (6 bases). This CDR3 contains 17 residues. The V end lost 1 base, the J end lost 2 bases, and 18 bases lay between the germline ends. Germline loops: CDR1 SQVTM, CDR2 ANQGSEA. The CDR3 DNA sequence: TGCAGCGTTGAAGGCCTAGGCGGGGCGTATCCCTACAATGAGCAGTTCTTC. Its protein is CSVEGLGGAYPYNEQFF.

DNA of the CDR3: TGTGCCAGCACCGTAATTAGCTCCTATAATTCACCCCTCCACTTT. This encodes CASTVISSYNSPLHF. The rearrangement links TRBV11-2 to TRBJ1-6; unclear D gene. Germline V gene sequence: CDR1 SGHAT, CDR2 FQNNGV. V lost 7 bases to trimming and J lost 0 bases, with 10 bases between them. The CDR3 runs 15 residues.

In its sample, this clonotype was seen a few times. The chain recombines TRBV15 with TRBJ1-3; D remains unclear. CDR3 length: 15 amino acids. Germline V gene sequence: CDR1 LNHNV, CDR2 YYDKDF (reference sequence). Trimming cost V 1 base and J 0 bases, with 7 bases left between them. The CDR3 DNA is TGTGCCACCAGCAGAGTGGGGTACTCTGGAAACACCATATATTTT. Its translation: CATSRVGYSGNTIYF. Drawing the rest from reference TRBV15 and TRBJ1-3, the complete variable domain is DAMVIQNPRYQVTQFGKPVTLSCSQTLNHNVMYWYQQKSSQAPKLLFHYYDKDFNNEADTPDNFQSRRPNTSFCFLDIRSPGLGDTAMYLCATSRVGYSGNTIYFGEGSWLTVV.

This chain's CDR3 is CAWSPRTGHQPQHF. The CDR3 DNA follows: TGTGCCTGGAGCCCACGGACAGGGCATCAGCCCCAGCATTTT. The chain couples TRBV30 to TRBJ1-5; 8 nucleotides line up with TRBD1. This CDR3 contains 14 residues. With 3 bases clipped from V and 5 bases from J, the junction kept 6 bases outside the gene matches. Per the germline V gene, CDR1 is GTSNPN and CDR2 is SVGIG (reference sequence).

The chain employs TRBV19 and TRBJ2-4; 10 bases align to TRBD1. The ends lost 0 bases at V and 4 bases at J; junction bases unmatched: 9. The CDR3 sequence is 18 residues long. CDR1 is LNHDA, CDR2 SQIVND, per germline (reference sequence). In nucleotides, the CDR3 is TGTGCCAGTAGTATAGACTCCCGGGACAGGGGATTAAAAAACATTCAGTACTTC. Translating it yields CASSIDSRDRGLKNIQYF.

In its sample, this clonotype was seen a few times. The rearrangement links TRBV7-2 to TRBJ2-7; 8 bases line up with TRBD2. The trim removed 5 bases at V and 0 bases at J, leaving 6 bases unmatched. CDR3 length: 15 amino acids. Per the germline V gene, CDR1 is SGHTA and CDR2 is FQGNSA. The CDR3, as DNA: TGTGCCAGCAGCATAACTAGCGGAGCCTCCTACGAGCAGTACTTC. This gives the protein CASSITSGASYEQYF.

The J gene is TRBJ1-5, the V gene TRBV5-5, with 7 bases fitting TRBD1. The germline gives CDR1 SGHKS, CDR2 YYEKEE (reference sequence). This CDR3 is 15 amino acids long. V lost 0 bases, J lost 6 bases, and 6 bases stayed unmatched. The CDR3 region has the DNA TGTGCCAGCAGCTTGGAAGGAGGGGGCTTTCAGCCCCAGCATTTT. Translating gives CASSLEGGGFQPQHF.

V gene TRBV27 combines with J gene TRBJ2-3; TRBD1 aligns across 11 bases. Germline CDR1 is MNHEY and CDR2 is SMNVEV (reference sequence). Trimming removed 5 bases from V and 3 bases from J; junction bases left unmatched: 4. This CDR3 comprises 15 residues. The CDR3 bases are TGTGCCAGCAGTGTCGGACAGGGGGCAACAGATACGCAGTATTTT. This translates into CASSVGQGATDTQYF.